The 7 T cell receptor beta chains below all came from one sample that was sequenced in a study. MiXCR, run by TCRdb on the RT-PCR reads, gives a single entry per CDR3 protein. The table includes about 700,000 distinct CDR3 sequences, about 14% detected once. Sequencing was performed on memory CD4+ T cells from blood. These receptor sequences come from a female donor in good health, serving as a healthy control.

This clonotype came up many times. This chain connects TRBV10-3 to TRBJ2-5; TRBD1 matches at 10 bases. The CDR3 consists of 16 residues. Germline loops: CDR1 ENHRY, CDR2 SYGVKD. Trimming cost V 6 bases and J 5 bases; bases outside gene matches: 12. The chain's CDR3 is CAISATGGTPGETQYF. CDR3 sequence (DNA): TGTGCCATCAGCGCGACAGGGGGCACACCGGGGGAGACCCAGTACTTC.

This clonotype occurred many times. This chain joins TRBV20-1 and TRBJ2-1; tentative D call: TRBD1 (5 bases). This CDR3 contains 15 residues. Trimming shortened V by 2 bases and J by 3 bases, and 14 bases separated the two germline ends. The germline gives CDR1 DFQATT, CDR2 SNEGSKA (reference sequence). The CDR3 coding sequence is TGCAGTGCTAGAACTACGCAGGGCGGCTACAATGAGCAGTTCTTC. Translation: CSARTTQGGYNEQFF.

The rearrangement links TRBV24-1 to TRBJ1-2, with TRBD1 matching 7 bases. In germline, CDR1 is KGHDR, CDR2 SFDVKD. This CDR3 has 13 residues. J was trimmed by 4 bases and V by 5 bases; bases with no gene match: 3. The CDR3 sequence: CATSASGGYGYTF. CDR3 nucleotide sequence: TGTGCCACCAGTGCTTCAGGGGGCTATGGCTACACCTTC.

About this clonotype itself: Since a much larger clone is just one base distant, this may be a read error. The V gene is TRBV6-5, the J gene TRBJ2-3, with 10 nucleotides matching TRBD2. V lost 6 bases, J lost 12 bases, and 9 bases stayed unmatched. This CDR3 comprises 13 residues. Germline CDR1 reads MNHEY; CDR2 reads SVGAGI. This chain's CDR3 is CASSPRLAGRQYF. In DNA form, the CDR3 reads TGTGCCAGCAGCCCGAGACTAGCGGGTAGACAGTATTTT.

This clonotype was recorded at least ten times. V and J are TRBV5-1 and TRBJ1-1; no clear D gene. The CDR3 contains 14 residues. The V gene's germline CDR1 is SGHRS and CDR2 YFSETQ. Trimming left V 0 bases short and J 6 bases short, with 12 bases between. CDR3 nucleotides: TGCGCCAGCAGCTTGGGCCCTGGGGTCGCTGAAGCTTTCTTT. Its translation is CASSLGPGVAEAFF.

This chain connects TRBV5-1 to TRBJ2-3; maybe TRBD2 (6 bases). Germline CDR1 is SGHRS and CDR2 is YFSETQ. The CDR3 consists of 15 residues. Between the trimmed V and J ends, which lost 4 bases and 0 bases, there was a span of 12 bases. The CDR3 region is CASSVSGSSTDTQYF. The CDR3 DNA sequence: TGCGCCAGCAGCGTTAGCGGTTCTAGCACAGATACGCAGTATTTT. The variable domain in full, completed from reference TRBV5-1 and TRBJ2-3, reads KAGVTQTPRYLIKTRGQQVTLSCSPISGHRSVSWYQQTPGQGLQFLFEYFSETQRNKGNFPGRFSGRQFSNSRSEMNVSTLELGDSALYLCASSVSGSSTDTQYFGPGTRLTVL.

This clonotype has ten or more counts. A read error may produce the germline difference seen at one junction end. V usage is TRBV7-7 and J usage is TRBJ2-1; 7 nucleotides align to TRBD2. The CDR3 sequence is 14 residues long. The germline CDR1 and CDR2 sequences are SSHAT and FNYEAQ (reference sequence). Written as DNA, the CDR3 is TGTGCTAGCAGCTTAGCGGGCGGCAATAAAGAGCAGTTCTTC. It yields the protein CASSLAGGNKEQFF.